A single sample gave rise to the 18 T cell receptor beta chains below, sequenced in a study of cytomegalovirus exposure and HLA in healthy donors. The PCR ran on 60 Vbeta and 13 Jbeta primers. TCRdb's copy holds only in-frame clones and misses some; the assay was immunoSEQ multiplex PCR. The table records 70,000 to 90,000 clones, under 80% of them present only once. Sequenced material: PBMCs. The receptors stem from a man between 60 and 75 years old in good health and CMV-seropositive.

The table lists this clone with a count of one. The chain combines TRBV11-3 with TRBJ2-3; TRBD2 agrees at 11 bases. Germline lookup yields CDR1 SGHNT and CDR2 YENEEA. The CDR3 is 18 amino acids. V was pared by 5 bases and J by 0 bases, with 10 bases of the junction left unmatched. The CDR3 region has the DNA TGTGCCAGCAGCGGGTCGGCTAGCGGGGGGACTAGCACAGATACGCAGTATTTT. Translating gives CASSGSASGGTSTDTQYF.

The chain is built from TRBV6-5 and TRBJ1-2, with 8 bases fitting TRBD1. The CDR3 sequence is 15 residues long. The trim removed 0 bases at V and 4 bases at J, leaving 4 bases unmatched. Germline-derived CDR1 and CDR2 are MNHEY and SVGAGI. DNA for the CDR3: TGTGCCAGCAGTTACTCGGGGACAGGACTCTATGGCTACACCTTC. Translation: CASSYSGTGLYGYTF.

This clone was observed a handful of times. The chain uses TRBV13 and TRBJ2-7, with D possibly being TRBD2 (7 bases). Germline V gene data show CDR1 as PRHDT and CDR2 as FYEKMQ (reference sequence). V lost 2 bases and J 3 bases, leaving 14 bases between the germline ends. The CDR3 sequence is 15 residues long. CDR3 nucleotide sequence: TGTGCCAGCAGCTTATCTGGAGGGGGGGACTACGAGCAGTACTTC. This sequence encodes CASSLSGGGDYEQYF.

The chain has TRBV6-5 and TRBJ2-5; D might be TRBD2 (6 bases). The CDR3 covers 13 residues. Trimming removed 6 bases at V and 5 bases at J, with 13 bases between. Germline V lookup: CDR1 MNHEY, CDR2 SVGAGI. For the CDR3, the DNA is TGTGCCAGCAGCGGGGACTGGGATGAGACCCAGTACTTC. Its translation: CASSGDWDETQYF.

The rearrangement joins TRBV7-2 to TRBJ2-7; the D gene is possibly TRBD1 (5 bases). The V gene's germline CDR1 is SGHTA and CDR2 FQGNSA. With 0 bases removed from V and 1 base from J, the gap between germline ends came to 25 bases. The CDR3 runs 20 residues. Written as DNA, the CDR3 is TGTGCCAGCAGCTTAGCACCTTCAAAGTATCAGGGTGGTAAATCCTACGAGCAGTACTTC. Residues: CASSLAPSKYQGGKSYEQYF.

The chain links TRBV2 to TRBJ2-6; weak D call: TRBD1 (6 bases). CDR3 size: 15 residues. V lost 7 bases and J lost 0, with 10 bases in between. Germline lookup yields CDR1 SNHLY and CDR2 FYNNEI. Here the CDR3 DNA reads TGTGCCAGCACAGGGGCCCTCTCTGGGGCCAACGTCCTGACTTTC. It yields the protein CASTGALSGANVLTF.

CDR3 amino acids: CASSLRGEGAEAFF. The CDR3 DNA is TGTGCCAGCAGCTTAAGGGGCGAAGGGGCTGAAGCTTTCTTT. The rearrangement links TRBV7-2 to TRBJ1-1; a weak D match, TRBD1 (5 bases). The CDR3 runs 14 residues. The V gene lost 2 bases and the J gene lost 6 bases, with 13 bases spanning the gap. From germline, CDR1 is SGHTA and CDR2 FQGNSA.

The CDR3 sequence is CASSGHYTNTEAFF. CDR3 nucleotides: TGTGCCAGCAGTGGACACTATACGAACACTGAAGCTTTCTTT. This chain connects TRBV28 to TRBJ1-1; TRBD1 might be the D (5 bases). Trimming pared 5 bases from V and 1 base from J, leaving 11 bases between. The CDR3 runs to 14 residues. Germline CDR1 MDHEN, CDR2 SYDVKM. Using reference TRBV28 and TRBJ1-1 for the parts outside the CDR3, the full variable domain is DVKVTQSSRYLVKRTGEKVFLECVQDMDHENMFWYRQDPGLGLRLIYFSYDVKMKEKGDIPEGYSVSREKKERFSLILESASTNQTSMYLCASSGHYTNTEAFFGQGTRLTVV.

This clone was detected only a few times. The V gene is TRBV29-1, the J gene TRBJ2-1, with D possibly being TRBD1 (5 bases). The CDR3 length is 15 residues. Germline V gene sequence: CDR1 SQVTM, CDR2 ANQGSEA. With 1 base removed from V and 2 bases from J, the gap between germline ends came to 12 bases. The CDR3 protein is CSVEVPLRAYNEQFF. In nucleotides, the CDR3 is TGCAGCGTTGAAGTCCCCCTCAGGGCCTACAATGAGCAGTTCTTC.

The chain recombines TRBV9 with TRBJ2-2; TRBD2 matches 13 bases. The germline CDR1 and CDR2 sequences are SGDLS and YYNGEE. The ends lost 5 bases at V and 4 bases at J; junction bases unmatched: 5. CDR3 length equals 16 residues. The DNA of the CDR3 is TGTGCCAGCAGTGGACTAGCGGGAGAGTTCACCGGGGAGCTGTTTTTT. Translating gives CASSGLAGEFTGELFF.

The CDR3 bases are TGTGCCAGCAGCCAAGAGGGGGACAGCGGAGCCAAAAACATTCAGTACTTC. Protein: CASSQEGDSGAKNIQYF. This rearrangement joins TRBV4-2 to TRBJ2-4, with TRBD1 matching over 7 bases. Germline loops: CDR1 LGHNA, CDR2 YNFKEQ. The CDR3 contains 17 residues. Trimming removed 0 bases from V and 0 bases from J; junction bases left unmatched: 5.

V gene TRBV11-1 combines with J gene TRBJ2-5; 11 bases map to TRBD2. Per germline, CDR1 SGHAT and CDR2 FQDESV (reference sequence). V was pared by 4 bases and J by 4 bases, with 8 bases of the junction left unmatched. The CDR3 consists of 16 residues. The DNA for the CDR3 is TGTGCCAGCAGCTCGTACCTAGGACTAGCGGGAGAGACCCAGTACTTC. Encoded protein: CASSSYLGLAGETQYF. The full variable domain, in which reference TRBV11-1 and TRBJ2-5 provide the parts outside the CDR3, is EAEVAQSPRYKITEKSQAVAFWCDPISGHATLYWYRQILGQGPELLVQFQDESVVDDSQLPKDRFSAERLKGVDSTLKIQPAELGDSAMYLCASSSYLGLAGETQYFGPGTRLLVL.

J is TRBJ2-3 and V is TRBV5-1, with TRBD2 as a possible D gene (5 bases). Germline CDR1 SGHRS, CDR2 YFSETQ. Deletions cut 1 base from V and 2 bases from J, with 11 bases between. CDR3 length: 15 residues. The CDR3 bases are TGCGCCAGCAGCTTGTTAGGACTTTACACAGATACGCAGTATTTT. Amino acids: CASSLLGLYTDTQYF.

V usage is TRBV18 and J usage is TRBJ2-1; TRBD1 aligns across 7 bases. Per the germline V gene, CDR1 is KGHSH and CDR2 is LQKENI. The CDR3 extends over 15 amino acids. Germline trimming cut 1 base from V and 5 bases from J; bases unmatched to any gene: 5. Here the CDR3 DNA reads TGTGCCAGCTCACCACGGCCAGGGGGTAACAATGAGCAGTTCTTC. Translated, it gives CASSPRPGGNNEQFF.

This clone was counted once. The V gene is TRBV30, the J gene TRBJ2-6; no firm D call. V was trimmed by 5 bases and J by 3 bases, leaving 5 bases between them. The CDR3 has 12 residues. The germline CDR1 and CDR2 sequences are GTSNPN and SVGIG (reference sequence). As DNA, the CDR3 is TGTGCCTGGTCGTATGGGGCCAACGTCCTGACTTTC. Translation gives CAWSYGANVLTF.

Comments on this clone: An end of the junction does not agree with germline; a read error may underlie this. The rearrangement uses TRBV6-5 and TRBJ2-7; possible D gene TRBD1, 6 bases. This CDR3 comprises 14 residues. Germline V gene data show CDR1 as MNHEY and CDR2 as SVGAGI. CDR3 sequence: CASSNSKDSYEQYF. The CDR3 DNA sequence: TGTGCCAGCAGTAACTCCAAGGACAGCTACGAGCAGTACTTC.

This clone appeared a few times. The V gene is TRBV19, the J gene TRBJ2-1; D gene unclear. V lost 5 bases, J lost 6 bases, and 8 bases lay in between. Germline assignment: CDR1 LNHDA and CDR2 SQIVND (reference sequence). The CDR3 has 12 amino acids. The CDR3 bases are TGTGCCAGTAGTCGGGTCGTCAATGAGCAGTTCTTC. Residues: CASSRVVNEQFF.

This chain links TRBV13 with TRBJ2-7, with D perhaps TRBD1 (6 bases). This CDR3 is 15 amino acids long. With 5 bases removed from V and 5 bases from J, the gap between germline ends came to 19 bases. CDR1 and CDR2 from the germline V gene are PRHDT and FYEKMQ (reference sequence). CDR3 sequence reads: CASSTQYSRGHEQYF. CDR3 DNA: TGTGCCAGCAGCACTCAATATTCCAGGGGTCACGAGCAGTACTTC.